The table lists the clone carrying this TCR beta chain with many counts. The antigen is undetermined. This entry comes from a study of T cell repertoires in cytomegalovirus infection. Notes on the study in general: CMV-specific HLA-C-restricted TCR beta clonotypes dominated the ex vivo response.

TCRdb analysed the reads with MiXCR anew, one entry per CDR3 protein. The sample lists around 260,000 distinct CDR3 sequences, 9.1% seen once, with about 14% in the top ten. Germline CDR1 reads SGHRS; CDR2 reads YFSETQ. The CDR3 is made up of 16 amino acids. J lost 7 bases, V lost 3 bases, and 12 bases had no gene match. The TCR comes from a human donor in good health (CMV status not recorded). Some clones in this sample may be carry-over from other donors' samples. This chain joins TRBV5-1 and TRBJ2-1; 8 bases map to TRBD1. Sequencing was carried out using PBMCs. CDR3 nucleotide sequence: TGCGCCAGCAGCTACACGCCCGGGACAGGAAGTAATGAGCAGTTCTTC. Encoded protein: CASSYTPGTGSNEQFF.